This T cell receptor (beta chain) derives from a study of CD8 T cells in ankylosing spondylitis. Study-wide results and limits: Characteristic, it appeared, of ankylosing spondylitis blood was a TCR beta motif of fewer than 10 highly homologous variants.

Note on this clonotype: Its antigen is currently unknown.

Trimming cost V 7 bases and J 5 bases, with 17 bases left between them. Germline CDR1 is SQVTM and CDR2 is ANQGSEA. This CDR3 contains 13 residues. The TCR beta libraries were generated through quantitative 5'-RACE incorporating molecular barcodes. TCRdb re-called the 5' RACE reads through MiXCR, storing one row per CDR3 protein. The sample lists a few hundred thousand distinct CDR3 sequences, 7% to 9% occurring once. This chain links TRBV29-1 with TRBJ1-2; the D gene is possibly TRBD1 (5 bases). The TCR comes from a male donor with ankylosing spondylitis. The sequenced sample was blood, either unsorted or a sorted T cell fraction (not recorded which). CDR3 in amino acids: CSGSNGARYGYTF. In nucleotides, the CDR3 is TGCAGCGGAAGTAACGGGGCCCGTTATGGCTACACCTTC.